This TCR beta chain was recovered during a study of blood T cell repertoires in COVID-19. At the level of the study: The United States, Italy and Spain supplied acute and convalescent COVID-19 samples. Sources were T cells, B-cell-depleted T cells, or PBMCs; the material itself was cDNA or gDNA.

Trimming took 9 bases from V and 4 from J, leaving 15 bases between them. The CDR3 extends over 14 amino acids. Germline V lookup: CDR1 LNHDA, CDR2 SQIVND (reference sequence). Per the authors' pipeline: Amplification of reference gene primers provided the estimated nucleated cell counts. This table comes from immunoSEQ multiplex PCR, and its TCRdb copy is limited to in-frame clones, with some not included. V and J calls and clone size are given by that table; D and trimming were obtained from the DNA. Of 120,000 or so clones listed, roughly 80% are singletons. Sequenced sample: peripheral blood. The chain is built from TRBV19 and TRBJ1-4; no definite D call. The sequence was obtained from a man aged 65 to 85 with acute or convalescent COVID-19. This CDR3 is CASRRPEYNEKLFF. CDR3 DNA: TGTGCCAGCCGGAGACCGGAATATAATGAAAAACTGTTTTTT.